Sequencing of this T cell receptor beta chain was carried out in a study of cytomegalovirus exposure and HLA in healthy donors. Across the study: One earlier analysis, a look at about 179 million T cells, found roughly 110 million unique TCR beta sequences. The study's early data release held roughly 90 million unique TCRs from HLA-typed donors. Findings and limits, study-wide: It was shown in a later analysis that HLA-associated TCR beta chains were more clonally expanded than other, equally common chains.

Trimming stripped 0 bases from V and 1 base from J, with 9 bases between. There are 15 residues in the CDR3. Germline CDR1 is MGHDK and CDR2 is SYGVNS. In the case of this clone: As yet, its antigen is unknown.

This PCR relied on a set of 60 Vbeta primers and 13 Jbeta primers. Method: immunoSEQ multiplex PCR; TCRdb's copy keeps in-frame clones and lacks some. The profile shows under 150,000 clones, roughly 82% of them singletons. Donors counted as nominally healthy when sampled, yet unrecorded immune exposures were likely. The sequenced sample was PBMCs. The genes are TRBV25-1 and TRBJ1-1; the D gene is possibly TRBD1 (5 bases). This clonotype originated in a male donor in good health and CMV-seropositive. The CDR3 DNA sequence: TGTGCCAGCAGTGAATATGGGGGGGGGAACACTGAAGCTTTCTTT. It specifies CASSEYGGGNTEAFF.